The 14 T cell receptor beta chains given below trace back to one sample, sequenced in a study of shared clonotypes between healthy human individuals. Clones were read by immunoSEQ multiplex PCR, and TCRdb kept only the in-frame ones, dropping some. The sample yields under 1,100,000 clones, about 70% seen once. The sample was memory CD4+ T cells sorted from blood. The subset here: CD45RA-negative fraction. Receptors originate from a man aged 18 to 29 in good health.

This clone came up once. The V call is TRBV28, the J call TRBJ1-2; D not resolved. The CDR3 has 14 amino acids. The germline V and J ends were trimmed by 5 bases and 0 bases, with 10 bases remaining between them. Germline loops: CDR1 MDHEN, CDR2 SYDVKM. Here the CDR3 DNA reads TGTGCCAGCAGTCCCCCCAAGACTAACTATGGCTACACCTTC. Its protein is CASSPPKTNYGYTF.

The genes are TRBV10-1 and TRBJ2-1; D is undetermined. The V gene lost 0 bases and the J gene lost 2 bases, with 5 bases spanning the gap. The germline V gene encodes CDR1 WNHNN and CDR2 SYGVQD (reference sequence). The CDR3 totals 14 residues. The CDR3 protein is CASSESLTYNEQFF. The CDR3 bases are TGCGCCAGCAGTGAGTCGCTGACCTACAATGAGCAGTTCTTC.

The table lists this clone with a few counts. The CDR3 region has the DNA TGCGCCAGCAGTGCAATGACAGGGGCGGCAAACTATGGCTACACCTTC. It translates to CASSAMTGAANYGYTF. The chain links TRBV10-2 to TRBJ1-2, with 8 bases that match TRBD1. CDR1 and CDR2 from the germline V gene are WSHSY and SAAADI. The J segment lost 2 bases and the V segment lost 4 bases, leaving 9 bases of the junction unmatched. This CDR3 contains 16 residues.

The V call is TRBV9, the J call TRBJ1-2; 7 bases align to TRBD1. With 3 bases clipped from V and 7 bases from J, the junction kept 9 bases outside the gene matches. CDR3 length equals 14 residues. Germline assignment: CDR1 SGDLS and CDR2 YYNGEE. CDR3 bases: TGTGCCAGCAGCGGACAGGGTGGTCTGGGTGGCTACACCTTC. Encoded protein: CASSGQGGLGGYTF. Based on the CDR3 plus reference TRBV9 and TRBJ1-2, the full variable domain is DSGVTQTPKHLITATGQRVTLRCSPRSGDLSVYWYQQSLDQGLQFLIQYYNGEERAKGNILERFSAQQFPDLHSELNLSSLELGDSALYFCASSGQGGLGGYTFGSGTRLTVV.

This chain uses TRBV6-5 with TRBJ2-5; D is undetermined. Per the germline V gene, CDR1 is MNHEY and CDR2 is SVGAGI. V was trimmed by 2 bases and J by 7 bases, leaving 11 bases between them. This CDR3 contains 13 residues. DNA of the CDR3: TGTGCCAGCAGTTACGACTTAACGGGGACCCAGTACTTC. This encodes CASSYDLTGTQYF.

The rearrangement links TRBV10-3 to TRBJ2-2; TRBD2 is a possible D gene (6 bases). The V end was cut by 0 bases, the J end by 0 bases, with 11 bases between. Looked up from germline, CDR1 is ENHRY and CDR2 is SYGVKD. This CDR3 has 17 amino acids. The chain's CDR3 is CAISESQRAANTGELFF. The CDR3 region has the DNA TGTGCCATCAGTGAGTCCCAGCGGGCGGCGAACACCGGGGAGCTGTTTTTT.

The chain has TRBV5-1 and TRBJ1-2; tentatively, D is TRBD1 (5 bases). The CDR3 has 13 amino acids. The V gene's germline CDR1 is SGHRS and CDR2 YFSETQ. V gave up 7 bases and J gave up 4 bases, with 14 bases separating them. The CDR3 is CASGTEGSYGYTF. The CDR3 nucleotides read TGCGCCAGCGGGACGGAGGGGTCCTATGGCTACACCTTC.

The chain uses TRBV28 and TRBJ2-4; D possibly corresponds to TRBD1 (6 bases). Per germline, CDR1 MDHEN and CDR2 SYDVKM. CDR3 length: 16 amino acids. V was clipped by 6 bases and J by 5 bases, with 20 bases between them. CDR3 bases: TGTGCCAGCAGCGAACCTCCGGGACACCGAGAAAACATTCAGTACTTC. Protein product: CASSEPPGHRENIQYF. Supplemented by reference TRBV28 and TRBJ2-4, the full variable domain reads DVKVTQSSRYLVKRTGEKVFLECVQDMDHENMFWYRQDPGLGLRLIYFSYDVKMKEKGDIPEGYSVSREKKERFSLILESASTNQTSMYLCASSEPPGHRENIQYFGAGTRLSVL.

This sequence joins TRBV30 and TRBJ2-2; D may be TRBD2 (6 bases). Trimming stripped 3 bases from V and 5 bases from J, with 16 bases between. Looked up from germline, CDR1 is GTSNPN and CDR2 is SVGIG (reference sequence). CDR3 size: 15 residues. CDR3 coding DNA: TGTGCCTGGAGGAACCAAGGGGCGGGAACCGGGGAGCTGTTTTTT. Its protein product is CAWRNQGAGTGELFF.

This clone came up many times. The sample contains more than one DNA sequence encoding this CDR3. The chain joins TRBV11-3 to TRBJ2-2; no firm D call. Germline lookup yields CDR1 SGHNT and CDR2 YENEEA. V lost 6 bases to trimming and J lost 0 bases, with 5 bases between them. The CDR3 contains 13 residues. CDR3 bases: TGTGCCAGCAGTCCTACGAACACCGGGGAGCTGTTTTTT. The encoded protein is CASSPTNTGELFF.

In regard to this clone: A far larger clone is one base from this, pointing to a likely read error. The rearrangement uses TRBV10-3 and TRBJ2-7, with a tentative D call TRBD1 (6 bases). CDR1 ENHRY and CDR2 SYGVKD come from the germline V gene. The CDR3 is made up of 12 amino acids. The DNA of the CDR3 is TGTGCCACCAGTGGGACAAACTACGAGCAGTACTTC. Its protein product is CATSGTNYEQYF.

Of note for this clone: A much bigger clone sits one base away, suggesting this may be a read error. The same CDR3 arises from other DNA sequences in this sample as well. The chain recombines TRBV12-2 with TRBJ1-3. TRBV12-2 is shown as a pseudogene. The CDR3 runs 18 residues. CDR3 protein: CASRLEAGHLSSGNTIYF. In DNA form, the CDR3 reads TGTGCAAGTCGCTTAGAAGCGGGACATCTGAGCTCTGGAAACACCATATATTTT.

As regards this clone: This specimen includes other DNA sequences encoding the same CDR3. The chain employs TRBV9 and TRBJ1-4; no clear D. The V end lost 0 bases, the J end lost 1 base, and 7 bases lay between the germline ends. This CDR3 has 15 residues. In germline, CDR1 is SGDLS, CDR2 YYNGEE. CDR3 loop: CASSVDVGTNEKLFF. In DNA, the CDR3 is TGTGCCAGCAGCGTAGACGTGGGAACTAATGAAAAACTGTTTTTT. Using reference TRBV9 and TRBJ1-4 for the parts outside the CDR3, the full variable domain is DSGVTQTPKHLITATGQRVTLRCSPRSGDLSVYWYQQSLDQGLQFLIQYYNGEERAKGNILERFSAQQFPDLHSELNLSSLELGDSALYFCASSVDVGTNEKLFFGSGTQLSVL.

As regards this clone: The same CDR3 arises from other DNA sequences in this sample as well. The V gene is TRBV5-4, the J gene TRBJ2-3; D might be TRBD1 (5 bases). From germline, CDR1 is SGHNT and CDR2 YYREEE (reference sequence). V lost 0 bases to trimming and J lost 4 bases, with 9 bases between them. This CDR3 is 14 amino acids long. CDR3: CASSLGQGPDTQYF. The CDR3 nucleotides are TGTGCCAGCAGCTTGGGGCAGGGTCCAGATACGCAGTATTTT.